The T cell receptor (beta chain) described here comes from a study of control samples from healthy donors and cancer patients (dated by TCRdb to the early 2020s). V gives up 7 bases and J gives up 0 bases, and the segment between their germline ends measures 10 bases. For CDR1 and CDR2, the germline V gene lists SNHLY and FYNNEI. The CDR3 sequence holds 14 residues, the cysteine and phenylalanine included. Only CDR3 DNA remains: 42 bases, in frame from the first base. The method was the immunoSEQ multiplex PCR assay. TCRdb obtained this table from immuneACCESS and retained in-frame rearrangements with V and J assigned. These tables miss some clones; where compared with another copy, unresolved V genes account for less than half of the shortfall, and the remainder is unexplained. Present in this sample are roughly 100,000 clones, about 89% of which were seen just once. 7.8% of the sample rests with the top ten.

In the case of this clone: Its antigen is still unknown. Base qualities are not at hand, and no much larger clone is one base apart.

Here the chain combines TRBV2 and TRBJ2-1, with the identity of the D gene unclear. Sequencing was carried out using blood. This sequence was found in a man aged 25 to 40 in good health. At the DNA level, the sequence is TGTGCCAGCAAGGGTCACAGCTCCTACAATGAGCAGTTCTTC. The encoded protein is CASKGHSSYNEQFF.